The 32 T cell receptor beta chains given below trace back to one sample, sequenced in a study of Tregs in tolerant kidney transplant recipients. Using immunoSEQ multiplex PCR, the repertoire was profiled, and TCRdb retains in-frame clones only, with some absent. The sample gives 75,000 to 85,000 clones, around 93% of which show up once; about 0.36% is in the top ten. Source: Tregs from blood, taken before the transplant. These receptors originate from a human donor who received a combined kidney and bone marrow transplant.

CDR3 sequence reads: CASSDGPGVAGANVLTF. In nucleotides, the CDR3 is TGTGCCAGCAGTGATGGGCCAGGTGTGGCTGGGGCCAACGTCCTGACTTTC. The rearrangement links TRBV6-1 to TRBJ2-6; D not resolved. There are 17 residues in the CDR3. Trimming removed 3 bases from V and 2 bases from J, with 14 bases in between. Germline CDR1 is MNHNS and CDR2 is SASEGT.

The V gene is TRBV25-1, the J gene TRBJ2-1; 7 positions agree with TRBD2. In germline, CDR1 is MGHDK, CDR2 SYGVNS. This CDR3 has 16 residues. V was clipped by 3 bases and J by 10 bases; unmatched bases: 15. The CDR3 nucleotides read TGTGCCAGCAGTGACCTCGCCGGGGCGGGAGCAAGGGAGCAGTTCTTC. Amino acids: CASSDLAGAGAREQFF.

The rearrangement uses TRBV9 and TRBJ2-3, with 10 bases fitting TRBD1. The CDR3 covers 18 residues. The ends lost 4 bases at V and 0 bases at J; junction bases unmatched: 11. Germline CDR1 reads SGDLS; CDR2 reads YYNGEE. CDR3 residues: CASSPRDRGHHSTDTQYF. In DNA form, the CDR3 reads TGTGCCAGCAGCCCGCGGGACAGGGGACATCATAGCACAGATACGCAGTATTTT.

The V gene is TRBV30, the J gene TRBJ1-5; maybe TRBD1 (5 bases). CDR1 is GTSNPN and CDR2 is SVGIG in the germline V gene (reference sequence). The ends were cut back, 4 bases at V and 5 bases at J, with 12 bases in the middle. The CDR3 loop spans 13 amino acids. This CDR3 reads CAWTPRGDQPQHF. The CDR3 DNA reads as TGTGCCTGGACCCCACGGGGGGATCAGCCCCAGCATTTT.

The chain couples TRBV7-9 to TRBJ2-1, with D perhaps TRBD1 (5 bases). The V gene's germline CDR1 is SEHNR and CDR2 FQNEAQ (reference sequence). V was clipped by 3 bases and J by 6 bases, with 6 bases between them. This CDR3 comprises 12 residues. CDR3 protein: CASSFRVNEQFF. Written as DNA, the CDR3 is TGTGCCAGCAGCTTCAGGGTCAATGAGCAGTTCTTC. The full variable domain, completed using reference TRBV7-9 and TRBJ2-1, is DTGVSQNPRHKITKRGQNVTFRCDPISEHNRLYWYRQTLGQGPEFLTYFQNEAQLEKSRLLSDRFSAERPKGSFSTLEIQRTEQGDSAMYLCASSFRVNEQFFGPGTRLTVL.

The chain combines TRBV11-2 with TRBJ2-5, with D possibly TRBD1 on 5 matching bases. The DNA end is more similar to TRBJ2-7, so the J call may be wrong. From germline, CDR1 is SGHAT and CDR2 FQNNGV. The CDR3 is 16 residues long. CDR3 sequence (DNA): TGTGCCAGCAGCTTATCCGGCAGGGATACTTACTACGAGCAGTACTTC. As protein: CASSLSGRDTYYEQYF.

V and J are TRBV10-3 and TRBJ2-3; 8 positions agree with TRBD2. The CDR3 is 13 residues long. J was trimmed by 6 bases and V by 5 bases; bases with no gene match: 4. Germline values: CDR1 ENHRY, CDR2 SYGVKD. Written as DNA, the CDR3 is TGTGCCATCAGTCCCCCGGGGGGGGATACGCAGTATTTT. Residues: CAISPPGGDTQYF.

The chain employs TRBV7-3 and TRBJ2-3; 7 bases align to TRBD2. The germline gives CDR1 SGHTA, CDR2 FQGTGA. The CDR3 totals 15 residues. After removal of 8 bases from V and 0 bases from J, the junction contained 8 bases not matched to a gene. The CDR3 loop is CASGASGSSTDTQYF. In nucleotides, the CDR3 is TGTGCCAGCGGGGCTAGCGGTTCTAGCACAGATACGCAGTATTTT.

The CDR3 region is CASSFGTALQETQYF. CDR3 nucleotide sequence: TGTGCCAGCAGCTTCGGGACAGCCTTACAAGAGACCCAGTACTTC. This sequence joins TRBV7-6 and TRBJ2-5; 7 nucleotides align to TRBD1. The germline gives CDR1 SGHVS, CDR2 FNYEAQ. With V trimmed by 3 bases and J by 2 bases, 6 bases remained unmatched. The CDR3 length is 15 residues. Supplemented by reference TRBV7-6 and TRBJ2-5, the full variable domain reads GAGVSQSPRYKVTKRGQDVALRCDPISGHVSLYWYRQALGQGPEFLTYFNYEAQQDKSGLPNDRFSAERPEGSISTLTIQRTEQRDSAMYRCASSFGTALQETQYFGPGTRLLVL.

V usage is TRBV19 and J usage is TRBJ2-5, with 11 positions matching TRBD1. V shed 5 bases and J 7 bases; nucleotides not matched to a gene: 12. The germline gives CDR1 LNHDA, CDR2 SQIVND (reference sequence). The CDR3 has 16 amino acids. The CDR3, as DNA: TGTGCCAGTAGTTCAGACCGGGACAGGGGGTTCGGGACCCAGTACTTC. Protein sequence: CASSSDRDRGFGTQYF.

The chain's CDR3 is CSARREVPQYF. The DNA for the CDR3 is TGCAGTGCTAGGCGGGAAGTTCCCCAGTACTTC. The chain is built from TRBV20-1 and TRBJ2-7; possible D gene TRBD2, 6 bases. V lost 3 bases and J lost 10, with 13 bases in between. The CDR3 consists of 11 residues. Germline V gives CDR1 DFQATT, CDR2 SNEGSKA (reference sequence).

This clone was observed a few times. The chain employs TRBV5-1 and TRBJ1-4, with TRBD1 matching 9 bases. The CDR3 runs to 17 residues. The trim removed 1 base at V and 0 bases at J, leaving 4 bases unmatched. Germline CDR1 and CDR2: SGHRS and YFSETQ. CDR3 residues: CASSLTGGFATNEKLFF. The CDR3 DNA follows: TGCGCCAGCAGCTTGACAGGGGGCTTCGCAACTAATGAAAAACTGTTTTTT.

The V call is TRBV13, the J call TRBJ1-1, with D uncertain. V shed 1 base and J shed 5 bases, with 8 bases lying between them. Germline V gene data show CDR1 as PRHDT and CDR2 as FYEKMQ (reference sequence). The CDR3 totals 13 residues. CDR3 amino acids: CASSLAGWTEAFF. DNA of the CDR3: TGTGCCAGCAGCTTAGCCGGGTGGACTGAAGCTTTCTTT.

The V gene is TRBV2, the J gene TRBJ1-1; 7 nucleotides align to TRBD1. Looked up from germline, CDR1 is SNHLY and CDR2 is FYNNEI. This CDR3 is built from 16 residues. Losses at the gene ends were 6 bases for V and 6 bases for J; bases not matched to a gene: 16. The CDR3 loop is CASRHRDRQMSAEAFF. For the CDR3, the DNA is TGTGCCAGCAGACACCGGGACAGACAAATGAGCGCTGAAGCTTTCTTT.

This chain links TRBV27 with TRBJ2-1; D not certain. V gave up 3 bases and J gave up 0 bases, with 9 bases separating them. CDR3 length: 15 residues. CDR1 and CDR2 (germline): MNHEY, SMNVEV (reference sequence). CDR3 in DNA: TGTGCCAGCAGTTTTTCCCAGAGCTCCTACAATGAGCAGTTCTTC. It is translated as CASSFSQSSYNEQFF.

The genes are TRBV30 and TRBJ1-5; D gene uncertain. Trimming shortened V by 4 bases and J by 0 bases, and 7 bases separated the two germline ends. This CDR3 is 13 amino acids long. The V gene's germline CDR1 is GTSNPN and CDR2 SVGIG (reference sequence). The CDR3 nucleotides are TGTGCCTGGATGGGGTATAGCAATCAGCCCCAGCATTTT. The encoded protein is CAWMGYSNQPQHF.

This chain joins TRBV6-5 and TRBJ1-2, with D unclear. Germline CDR1 and CDR2: MNHEY and SVGAGI. V shed 5 bases and J shed 3 bases, with 7 bases lying between them. The CDR3 is 12 residues long. This chain's CDR3 is CASSVGDYGYTF. The DNA for the CDR3 is TGTGCCAGCAGTGTTGGGGACTATGGCTACACCTTC.

The J gene is TRBJ2-7, the V gene TRBV7-2; D uncertain. Germline CDR1 and CDR2: SGHTA and FQGNSA. V was shortened by 5 bases and J by 5 bases, with 10 bases between the two germline ends. The CDR3 is 12 residues long. The CDR3 DNA reads TGTGCCAGCAGCCCCGACGCGCACGAGCAGTACTTC. Protein product: CASSPDAHEQYF.

This clone has just one count. The chain employs TRBV28 and TRBJ1-1; D ambiguous. Trimming cost V 3 bases and J 0 bases, with 2 bases left between them. This CDR3 comprises 12 residues. CDR1 is MDHEN, CDR2 SYDVKM, per germline. The CDR3 loop reads CASSFLNTEAFF. In nucleotides, the CDR3 is TGTGCCAGCAGTTTTTTGAACACTGAAGCTTTCTTT. Using reference TRBV28 and TRBJ1-1 for the parts outside the CDR3, the full variable domain is DVKVTQSSRYLVKRTGEKVFLECVQDMDHENMFWYRQDPGLGLRLIYFSYDVKMKEKGDIPEGYSVSREKKERFSLILESASTNQTSMYLCASSFLNTEAFFGQGTRLTVV.

The J gene is TRBJ1-2, the V gene TRBV28, with D unclear. The CDR3 length is 13 residues. Germline V CDR1 and CDR2: MDHEN, SYDVKM. The V end lost 6 bases, the J end lost 3 bases, and 11 bases lay between the germline ends. The CDR3 reads CASRPGLHYGYTF. The CDR3 DNA is TGTGCCAGCAGGCCGGGCCTTCACTATGGCTACACCTTC.

The rearrangement joins TRBV19 to TRBJ2-2; weak D call: TRBD1 (7 bases). CDR3 length: 14 residues. V was clipped by 4 bases and J by 9 bases, with 15 bases between them. Germline loops: CDR1 LNHDA, CDR2 SQIVND (reference sequence). The chain's CDR3 is CASSSGTALRELFF. The CDR3 DNA is TGTGCCAGTAGTAGCGGGACAGCGCTCCGGGAGCTGTTTTTT.

This sequence joins TRBV25-1 and TRBJ2-5, with TRBD1 matching 12 bases. This CDR3 spans 16 amino acids. Germline V gives CDR1 MGHDK, CDR2 SYGVNS. The V segment lost 8 bases and the J segment 5 bases; nucleotides outside the gene matches: 12. CDR3 protein: CASAGDRGQIWETQYF. The CDR3 DNA reads as TGTGCCAGCGCCGGGGACAGGGGGCAGATATGGGAGACCCAGTACTTC.

The chain combines TRBV7-3 with TRBJ2-7; 11 bases align to TRBD2. CDR1 SGHTA and CDR2 FQGTGA come from the germline V gene. The CDR3 length is 17 residues. Trimming removed 4 bases from V and 3 bases from J; junction bases left unmatched: 11. This CDR3 is CASSSIGGTSGNYEQYF. The CDR3 region has the DNA TGTGCCAGCAGCTCAATCGGCGGGACTAGCGGAAACTACGAGCAGTACTTC.

This clone was detected only once. J is TRBJ1-2 and V is TRBV9; D may be TRBD1 (5 bases). CDR1 is SGDLS, CDR2 YYNGEE, per germline. The CDR3 totals 13 residues. With 4 bases removed from V and 3 bases from J, the gap between germline ends came to 10 bases. CDR3 protein: CASSPGPHYGYTF. The CDR3 DNA follows: TGTGCCAGCAGCCCGGGACCTCACTATGGCTACACCTTC.

V gene TRBV7-8 combines with J gene TRBJ1-5; maybe TRBD1 (5 bases). The CDR3 has 16 amino acids. Germline V gene data show CDR1 as SGHVS and CDR2 as FQNEAQ. Trimming removed 1 base from V and 5 bases from J, with 15 bases in between. The DNA for the CDR3 is TGTGCCAGCAGCTTAGTAGGCAGGACAACCGATCAGCCCCAGCATTTT. It codes for CASSLVGRTTDQPQHF.

This chain uses TRBV2 with TRBJ2-5; weak D call: TRBD2 (7 bases). Germline V gene lookup returns CDR1 SNHLY and CDR2 FYNNEI. This CDR3 is built from 14 residues. V was cut by 3 bases and J by 4 bases, with 12 bases left in between. The CDR3 DNA follows: TGTGCCAGCAGTGAGGGGGGGCGAGGAGAGACCCAGTACTTC. Amino acid sequence: CASSEGGRGETQYF. Based on the CDR3 plus reference TRBV2 and TRBJ2-5, the full variable domain is EPEVTQTPSHQVTQMGQEVILRCVPISNHLYFYWYRQILGQKVEFLVSFYNNEISEKSEIFDDQFSVERPDGSNFTLKIRSTKLEDSAMYFCASSEGGRGETQYFGPGTRLLVL.

A note on this clone: This sample includes further DNA sequences coding for the same CDR3. The rearrangement links TRBV6-1 to TRBJ2-1; D unclear. CDR1 is MNHNS and CDR2 is SASEGT in the germline V gene. The CDR3 is 14 residues long. V was pared by 8 bases and J by 3 bases, with 14 bases between. CDR3 sequence (DNA): TGTGCCAGCCAAGGAGTATCGGTCTACAATGAGCAGTTCTTC. Its protein is CASQGVSVYNEQFF.

This chain connects TRBV7-2 to TRBJ2-7, with TRBD2 matching 13 bases. The CDR3 loop spans 16 amino acids. CDR1 SGHTA and CDR2 FQGNSA come from the germline V gene. V was pared by 5 bases and J by 1 base, with 5 bases of the junction left unmatched. The CDR3 coding sequence is TGTGCCAGCAGCCCACCGGGACTAGCGGGGTCCTACGAGCAGTACTTC. Translated, it gives CASSPPGLAGSYEQYF.

The chain carries TRBV7-2 and TRBJ2-7; TRBD2 aligns across 12 bases. V trimming: 3 bases; J trimming: 3 bases; junction bases outside the gene matches: 12. There are 18 residues in the CDR3. Germline lookup yields CDR1 SGHTA and CDR2 FQGNSA. The CDR3 DNA reads as TGTGCCAGCAGCTTCCCCACGGGACTAGCGGGCAGGTTCTACGAGCAGTACTTC. It specifies CASSFPTGLAGRFYEQYF.

J is TRBJ2-3 and V is TRBV4-3; 8 bases line up with TRBD1. This CDR3 spans 15 amino acids. Germline values: CDR1 LGHNA, CDR2 YSLEER. J was trimmed by 5 bases and V by 0 bases; bases with no gene match: 4. The CDR3 is CASSQDRQGIDTQYF. DNA of the CDR3: TGCGCCAGCAGCCAAGATAGACAGGGGATAGATACGCAGTATTTT.

The chain's CDR3 is CASSAVEGAGQPQHF. DNA of the CDR3: TGTGCCAGCAGCGCCGTGGAGGGGGCCGGGCAGCCCCAGCATTTT. V is TRBV7-8 and J is TRBJ1-5, with 7 positions matching TRBD1. The germline gives CDR1 SGHVS, CDR2 FQNEAQ. Trimming cost V 5 bases and J 7 bases; bases outside gene matches: 11. The CDR3 has 15 residues.

V and J are TRBV5-1 and TRBJ2-5; D is unclear. CDR1 is SGHRS and CDR2 is YFSETQ in the germline V gene. The CDR3 covers 13 residues. Trimming removed 1 base from V and 4 bases from J, with 8 bases in between. CDR3 loop: CASSLSGPETQYF. The CDR3 coding sequence is TGCGCCAGCAGCTTGTCAGGTCCAGAGACCCAGTACTTC.